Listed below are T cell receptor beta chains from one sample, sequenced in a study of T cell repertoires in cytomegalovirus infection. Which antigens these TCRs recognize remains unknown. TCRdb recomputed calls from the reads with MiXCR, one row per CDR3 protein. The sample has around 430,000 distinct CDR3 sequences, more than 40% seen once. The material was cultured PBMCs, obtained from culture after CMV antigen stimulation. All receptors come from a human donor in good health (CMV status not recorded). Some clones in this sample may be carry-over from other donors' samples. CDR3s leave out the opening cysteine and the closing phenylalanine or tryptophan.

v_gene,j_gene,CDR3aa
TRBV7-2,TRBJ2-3,ASSPNKPYLASTDTQY
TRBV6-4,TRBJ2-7,ASRALDLSYEQY
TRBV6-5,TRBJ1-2,ASSEPTADNYGYT
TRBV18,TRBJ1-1,ASSPLNREAF
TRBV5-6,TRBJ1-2,ASSLGQNQLNYGYT
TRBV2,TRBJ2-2,ASSPTSGLNTGELF
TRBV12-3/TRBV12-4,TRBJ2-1,ASSLRVGNEQF
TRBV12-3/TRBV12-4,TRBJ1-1,ASTPTGTEAF
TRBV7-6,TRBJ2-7,ASSIEGTGTAGQY
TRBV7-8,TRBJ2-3,ASSLVRGITDTQY
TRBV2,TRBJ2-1,ASSEDVGWGNEQF
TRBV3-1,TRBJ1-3,ASSHGTAGNTIY
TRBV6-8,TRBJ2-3,AVSTTSGGSDTQY
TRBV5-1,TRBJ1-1,ASSLFGEDEAF
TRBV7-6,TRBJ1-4,ASSLRSVGRGRANEKLF
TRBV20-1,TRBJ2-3,SAFTGQGGTDTQY
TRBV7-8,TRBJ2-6,ASSSRDRGYLSGANVLT
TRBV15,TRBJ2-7,ATSRGLTQGAGVEQY
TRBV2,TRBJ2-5,ASSEVRGEETQY
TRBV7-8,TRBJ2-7,ASSLSGDAYYEQY
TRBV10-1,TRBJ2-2,ASSERFGANTGELF
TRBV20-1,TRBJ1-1,SARGWRQENTEAF
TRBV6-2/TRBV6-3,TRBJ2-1,ASSPVDGSYNEQF
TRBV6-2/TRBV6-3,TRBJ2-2,ASSYPTGGGDGELF